This T cell receptor beta chain was recorded in a study of blood T cell repertoires in COVID-19. Study-wide background: From T cells, B-cell-depleted T cells, or PBMCs came the material, which was cDNA or gDNA.

Trimming cost V 0 bases and J 6 bases, with 8 bases left between them. The length of the CDR3 is 13 residues. Sequenced by immunoSEQ multiplex PCR; TCRdb stores in-frame clones only, minus some. The repertoire holds roughly 250,000 clones, with 88% as singletons. The specimen was peripheral blood. The sequence was obtained from a man between 60 and 70 years old who had recovered from COVID-19. The chain carries TRBV12-3 or TRBV12-4 and TRBJ1-1; possibly TRBD1 for D (6 bases). The CDR3 DNA follows: TGTGCCAGCAGTTTAGCGGGGGCCCCTGAAGCTTTCTTT. Translated, it gives CASSLAGAPEAFF.